This TCR beta chain was profiled in a study of blood T cell repertoires in COVID-19. Study overall: Whether acute or convalescent, the COVID-19 samples came from the United States, Italy and Spain. Sample material is recorded as cDNA or gDNA derived from T cells, B-cell-depleted T cells, or PBMCs.

J gave up 0 bases and V 5 bases, and 6 bases lay outside the gene matches. Germline values: CDR1 LGHNT, CDR2 FRNRAP. CDR3 length: 16 residues. Original handling: Amplification with reference gene primers provided the estimates of nucleated cell counts. Clones were sequenced by immunoSEQ multiplex PCR, and TCRdb holds only the in-frame ones, with some missing. V and J calls and clone size come straight from that table; D and trimming were deduced from the DNA. The table lists 250,000 or so clones, 84% of them singletons, with roughly 4% in the top ten. This rearrangement joins TRBV12-5 to TRBJ2-2, with 7 positions matching TRBD1. This clonotype was obtained from a man aged 60 to 75 with acute or convalescent COVID-19. Sample: peripheral blood. Written as DNA, the CDR3 is TGTGCTAGTGGTCTAATCGGGACAGCGAACACCGGGGAGCTGTTTTTT. This translates into CASGLIGTANTGELFF. Full variable domain (outside the CDR3, taken from reference TRBV12-5 and TRBJ2-2): DARVTQTPRHKVTEMGQEVTMRCQPILGHNTVFWYRQTMMQGLELLAYFRNRAPLDDSGMPKDRFSAEMPDATLATLKIQPSEPRDSAVYFCASGLIGTANTGELFFGEGSRLTVL.